A single sample is the source of the 25 T cell receptor beta chains below, sequenced in a study of shared clonotypes between healthy human individuals. The assay was immunoSEQ multiplex PCR, and TCRdb's table has in-frame clones only and misses some. The table lists 550,000 to 850,000 clones, around 72% of them singletons. The sequencing input was memory CD4+ T cells sorted from blood. Regarding subset: CD45RA-negative fraction. The receptors derive from a woman in her thirties in good health.

The chain has TRBV6-5 and TRBJ2-1; 11 bases fit TRBD2. CDR3 length: 16 residues. V lost 0 bases and J lost 7; bases outside the gene matches: 5. CDR1 is MNHEY, CDR2 SVGAGI, per germline. CDR3 amino acids: CASSYSPSGGLNEQFF. The CDR3 nucleotides read TGTGCCAGCAGTTACTCGCCTAGCGGGGGGCTGAATGAGCAGTTCTTC.

The chain is built from TRBV5-5 and TRBJ1-2; tentative D call: TRBD1 (5 bases). Germline CDR1 is SGHKS and CDR2 is YYEKEE (reference sequence). The CDR3 is 16 residues long. V shed 0 bases and J shed 7 bases, with 19 bases lying between them. The CDR3 protein is CASSLEPGRHTSGYTF. CDR3 coding DNA: TGTGCCAGCAGCTTGGAGCCGGGGCGCCATACTAGTGGCTACACCTTC. The full variable domain, its missing parts supplied by reference TRBV5-5 and TRBJ1-2, is DAGVTQSPTHLIKTRGQQVTLRCSPISGHKSVSWYQQVLGQGPQFIFQYYEKEERGRGNFPDRFSARQFPNYSSELNVNALLLGDSALYLCASSLEPGRHTSGYTFGSGTRLTVV.

The V gene is TRBV2, the J gene TRBJ1-1; 10 bases fit TRBD1. Germline V gene lookup returns CDR1 SNHLY and CDR2 FYNNEI. J gave up 0 bases and V 8 bases, and 3 bases lay outside the gene matches. The CDR3 spans 14 residues. The CDR3 here is CASRDRGLNTEAFF. CDR3 nucleotide sequence: TGTGCCAGCCGGGACAGGGGATTGAACACTGAAGCTTTCTTT.

This chain uses TRBV19 with TRBJ1-1; no definite D call. With 5 bases removed from V and 2 bases from J, the gap between germline ends came to 9 bases. The CDR3 totals 13 residues. The germline gives CDR1 LNHDA, CDR2 SQIVND (reference sequence). This chain's CDR3 is CASSLTTNTEAFF. CDR3 DNA: TGTGCCAGTAGTCTTACTACTAACACTGAAGCTTTCTTT.

The rearrangement uses TRBV30 and TRBJ2-2, with 12 bases aligning to TRBD2. Per the germline V gene, CDR1 is GTSNPN and CDR2 is SVGIG (reference sequence). The ends lost 0 bases at V and 7 bases at J; junction bases unmatched: 12. The CDR3 loop spans 18 amino acids. In nucleotides, the CDR3 is TGTGCCTGGAGTGTACGAGAAGGGCTAGCGGGAGGGCTCGGGGAGCTGTTTTTT. Its protein product is CAWSVREGLAGGLGELFF. The whole variable domain, filled in from reference TRBV30 and TRBJ2-2, reads SQTIHQWPATLVQPVGSPLSLECTVEGTSNPNLYWYRQAAGRGLQLLFYSVGIGQISSEVPQNLSASRPQDRQFILSSKKLLLSDSGFYLCAWSVREGLAGGLGELFFGEGSRLTVL.

In nucleotides, the CDR3 is TGCGCCAGCCGGACAGCCCCGTCCGGGGCCAACGTCCTGACTTTC. The encoded protein is CASRTAPSGANVLTF. The V call is TRBV5-1, the J call TRBJ2-6; D possibly corresponds to TRBD1 (6 bases). V lost 7 bases and J lost 4, with 15 bases in between. CDR3 length: 15 amino acids. Germline values: CDR1 SGHRS, CDR2 YFSETQ.

This clone was counted between two and nine times. This chain connects TRBV11-3 to TRBJ2-2; D gene unclear. The CDR3 is made up of 12 amino acids. CDR1 and CDR2 (germline): SGHNT, YENEEA. Deletions cut 1 base from V and 7 bases from J, with 4 bases between. The CDR3 here is CASSLGIGELFF. The CDR3 DNA reads TGTGCCAGCAGCTTAGGGATCGGGGAGCTGTTTTTT.

Concerning this clone: Within the sample, other DNA sequences also encode this same CDR3. This chain joins TRBV7-3 and TRBJ2-7; D is ambiguous. The CDR3 spans 13 residues. V was trimmed by 4 bases and J by 3 bases, leaving 10 bases between them. Germline V gene sequence: CDR1 SGHTA, CDR2 FQGTGA. CDR3 in DNA: TGTGCCAGCAGCTCCGGACCAAGCTACGAGCAGTACTTC. Amino acid sequence: CASSSGPSYEQYF.

This chain connects TRBV6-1 to TRBJ2-7, with D unresolved. V was trimmed by 0 bases and J by 0 bases, leaving 9 bases between them. This CDR3 spans 15 amino acids. Germline CDR1 MNHNS, CDR2 SASEGT. CDR3 DNA: TGTGCCAGCAGTGAAGCGGGTACGGCCTCCTACGAGCAGTACTTC. It is translated as CASSEAGTASYEQYF.

V usage is TRBV6-6 and J usage is TRBJ2-1, with TRBD2 matching over 12 bases. CDR1 and CDR2 (germline): MNHNY, SVGAGI (reference sequence). Trimming took 8 bases from V and 8 from J; bases not matched to a gene: 4. The CDR3 has 13 residues. CDR3 in amino acids: CASSLAGGHEQFF. Here the CDR3 DNA reads TGTGCCAGCTCACTAGCGGGAGGCCATGAGCAGTTCTTC.

The chain couples TRBV28 to TRBJ1-5; D may be TRBD1 (5 bases). The germline gives CDR1 MDHEN, CDR2 SYDVKM. The length of the CDR3 is 17 residues. Trimming removed 3 bases from V and 3 bases from J, with 18 bases in between. The CDR3 sequence is CASSFRRRQNYNQPQHF. The CDR3 coding sequence is TGTGCCAGCAGTTTTCGCCGAAGACAGAACTACAATCAGCCCCAGCATTTT.

V gene TRBV5-4 combines with J gene TRBJ1-2, with 7 bases lining up with TRBD1. V was clipped by 7 bases and J by 4 bases; unmatched bases: 19. CDR1 SGHNT and CDR2 YYREEE come from the germline V gene (reference sequence). There are 17 residues in the CDR3. The CDR3 protein is CASAKGTRQGGGYGYTF. CDR3 DNA sequence: TGTGCCAGCGCGAAGGGGACGCGACAGGGTGGAGGCTATGGCTACACCTTC. Full variable domain (remainder filled in from reference TRBV5-4 and TRBJ1-2): ETGVTQSPTHLIKTRGQQVTLRCSSQSGHNTVSWYQQALGQGPQFIFQYYREEENGRGNFPPRFSGLQFPNYSSELNVNALELDDSALYLCASAKGTRQGGGYGYTFGSGTRLTVV.

The gene calls are TRBV6-6 and TRBJ1-4; no clear D. The CDR3 is 13 amino acids. Trimming cost V 7 bases and J 7 bases, with 13 bases left between them. Germline-derived CDR1 and CDR2 are MNHNY and SVGAGI (reference sequence). DNA for the CDR3: TGTGCCAGCAACCAAAGGGTTGGTGAAAAACTGTTTTTT. Its protein is CASNQRVGEKLFF.

The chain combines TRBV25-1 with TRBJ2-1; D unclear. Trimming stripped 2 bases from V and 11 bases from J, with 10 bases between. This CDR3 has 12 amino acids. Germline assignment: CDR1 MGHDK and CDR2 SYGVNS. CDR3: CASSEGLFQQFF. CDR3 coding DNA: TGTGCCAGCAGTGAAGGTCTTTTTCAGCAGTTCTTC. The full variable domain, its missing parts supplied by reference TRBV25-1 and TRBJ2-1, is EADIYQTPRYLVIGTGKKITLECSQTMGHDKMYWYQQDPGMELHLIHYSYGVNSTEKGDLSSESTVSRIRTEHFPLTLESARPSHTSQYLCASSEGLFQQFFGPGTRLTVL.

This clone was observed a single time. The V gene is TRBV27, the J gene TRBJ2-5, with D perhaps assigned TRBD1 or TRBD2 (7 bases each). Per germline, CDR1 MNHEY and CDR2 SMNVEV (reference sequence). The CDR3 loop spans 13 amino acids. Trimming removed 3 bases at V and 6 bases at J, with 11 bases between. CDR3 coding DNA: TGTGCCAGCAGTTTCAGGGGGGGGCAGACCCAGTACTTC. Amino acids: CASSFRGGQTQYF.

The rearrangement links TRBV10-1 to TRBJ2-5; D is possibly TRBD2 (6 bases). Germline values: CDR1 WNHNN, CDR2 SYGVQD (reference sequence). Trimming took 8 bases from V and 1 from J, leaving 20 bases between them. This CDR3 region has 16 residues. The DNA for the CDR3 is TGCGCCAGCTGGTGGGGCCCTTGCGGGACCCAAGAGACCCAGTACTTC. It encodes CASWWGPCGTQETQYF.

The chain employs TRBV6-5 and TRBJ2-1; TRBD2 matches at 8 bases. This CDR3 contains 13 residues. In germline, CDR1 is MNHEY, CDR2 SVGAGI. V trimming: 5 bases; J trimming: 16 bases; junction bases outside the gene matches: 13. This chain's CDR3 is CASSTRVSGIQFF. In DNA form, the CDR3 reads TGTGCCAGCAGTACCCGGGTTAGCGGGATACAATTCTTC.

The chain couples TRBV7-8 to TRBJ2-5; 8 bases agree with TRBD2. J was trimmed by 5 bases and V by 8 bases; bases with no gene match: 16. The CDR3 runs to 16 residues. The germline gives CDR1 SGHVS, CDR2 FQNEAQ. The CDR3 sequence is CASAKALVAGMETQYF. The CDR3 nucleotides are TGTGCCAGCGCTAAGGCCCTAGTAGCGGGGATGGAGACCCAGTACTTC.

On this clone itself: The sample contains more than one DNA sequence encoding this CDR3. The chain combines TRBV19 with TRBJ1-2; 9 nucleotides align to TRBD1. Germline V gene sequence: CDR1 LNHDA, CDR2 SQIVND (reference sequence). V lost 9 bases and J lost 6; bases outside the gene matches: 8. This CDR3 contains 13 residues. The CDR3 DNA follows: TGTGCCAGCAGAATAGGACAGGGGCATGGCTACACCTTC. Its translation: CASRIGQGHGYTF. The whole variable domain, remainder taken from reference TRBV19 and TRBJ1-2, is DGGITQSPKYLFRKEGQNVTLSCEQNLNHDAMYWYRQDPGQGLRLIYYSQIVNDFQKGDIAEGYSVSREKKESFPLTVTSAQKNPTAFYLCASRIGQGHGYTFGSGTRLTVV.

The chain uses TRBV28 and TRBJ1-4, with 8 bases aligning to TRBD1. The V gene end was trimmed by 4 bases and the J gene end by 8 bases; junction bases not matched to a gene: 6. Germline CDR1 and CDR2: MDHEN and SYDVKM. This CDR3 contains 14 residues. The CDR3 protein is CASSSGGAWEKLFF. The CDR3 DNA sequence: TGTGCCAGCAGTTCAGGGGGCGCATGGGAAAAACTGTTTTTT.

V is TRBV7-9 and J is TRBJ1-5; TRBD1 matches at 9 bases. Trimming took 5 bases from V and 4 from J; bases not matched to a gene: 15. CDR3 length equals 18 residues. Germline V CDR1 and CDR2: SEHNR, FQNEAQ (reference sequence). CDR3 nucleotide sequence: TGTGCCAGCAGCCAACAAATTGGGGGACAGGGAACAAATCAGCCCCAGCATTTT. This translates into CASSQQIGGQGTNQPQHF.

Only one count was recorded for this clone. The chain joins TRBV5-1 to TRBJ2-1; TRBD2 matches at 7 bases. Per the germline V gene, CDR1 is SGHRS and CDR2 is YFSETQ. This CDR3 has 16 residues. The trim removed 4 bases at V and 0 bases at J, leaving 7 bases unmatched. CDR3 amino acids: CASSGRRGSSYNEQFF. The CDR3 nucleotides are TGCGCCAGCAGCGGGCGGCGGGGGAGCTCCTACAATGAGCAGTTCTTC.

This chain links TRBV27 with TRBJ2-2; tentative D call: TRBD1 (5 bases). CDR1 MNHEY and CDR2 SMNVEV come from the germline V gene (reference sequence). The CDR3 has 15 residues. V dropped 3 bases and J dropped 8 bases, with 16 bases sitting between them. The DNA for the CDR3 is TGTGCCAGCAGTTTTGGGGCAGCGTCGCGTGGGGAGCTGTTTTTT. This translates into CASSFGAASRGELFF.

Concerning this clone itself: Other DNA sequences within the sample encode an identical CDR3. This chain connects TRBV28 to TRBJ1-2; D might be TRBD1 (6 bases). CDR1 is MDHEN and CDR2 is SYDVKM in the germline V gene. The CDR3 is 11 residues long. V dropped 7 bases and J dropped 7 bases, with 10 bases sitting between them. In nucleotides, the CDR3 is TGTGCCAGCACCCAGGGGCGTGGCTACACCTTC. This encodes CASTQGRGYTF.

The V gene is TRBV6-5, the J gene TRBJ2-3; a weak D match, TRBD2 (5 bases). Trimming stripped 6 bases from V and 2 bases from J, with 9 bases between. Germline V gene lookup returns CDR1 MNHEY and CDR2 SVGAGI. This CDR3 comprises 13 residues. The CDR3 DNA sequence: TGTGCCAGCAGCCGAGACTACACAGATACGCAGTATTTT. This gives the protein CASSRDYTDTQYF.